The present T cell receptor beta chain was sequenced within a study of cytomegalovirus exposure and HLA in healthy donors. Primers for the PCR totalled 60 Vbeta and 13 Jbeta. Method: immunoSEQ multiplex PCR; TCRdb's copy keeps in-frame clones and lacks some. The table shows some 120,000 clones, with 80% to 90% occurring only once. Sequenced: PBMCs. The TCR comes from a woman aged 40 to 50 in good health and CMV-seropositive.

This chain's CDR3 is CASTPWDKGAEAFF. The CDR3 DNA is TGTGCCAGCACCCCCTGGGACAAGGGCGCTGAAGCTTTCTTT. This chain uses TRBV6-5 with TRBJ1-1; TRBD1 might be the D (6 bases). Trimming took 7 bases from V and 6 from J, leaving 18 bases between them. CDR3 length: 14 amino acids. Germline CDR1 and CDR2: MNHEY and SVGAGI.